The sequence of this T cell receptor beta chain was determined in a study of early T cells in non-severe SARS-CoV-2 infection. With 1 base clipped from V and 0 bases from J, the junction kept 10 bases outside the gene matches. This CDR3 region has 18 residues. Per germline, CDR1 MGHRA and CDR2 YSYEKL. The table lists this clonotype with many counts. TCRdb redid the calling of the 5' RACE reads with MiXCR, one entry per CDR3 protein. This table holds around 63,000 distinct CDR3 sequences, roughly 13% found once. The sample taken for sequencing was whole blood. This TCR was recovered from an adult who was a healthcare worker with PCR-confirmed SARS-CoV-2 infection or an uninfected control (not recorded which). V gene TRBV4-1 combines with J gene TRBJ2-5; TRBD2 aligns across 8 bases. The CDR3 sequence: CASSQVPAGGSYQETQYF. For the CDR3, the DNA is TGCGCCAGCAGCCAAGTCCCTGCGGGGGGCTCGTACCAAGAGACCCAGTACTTC.